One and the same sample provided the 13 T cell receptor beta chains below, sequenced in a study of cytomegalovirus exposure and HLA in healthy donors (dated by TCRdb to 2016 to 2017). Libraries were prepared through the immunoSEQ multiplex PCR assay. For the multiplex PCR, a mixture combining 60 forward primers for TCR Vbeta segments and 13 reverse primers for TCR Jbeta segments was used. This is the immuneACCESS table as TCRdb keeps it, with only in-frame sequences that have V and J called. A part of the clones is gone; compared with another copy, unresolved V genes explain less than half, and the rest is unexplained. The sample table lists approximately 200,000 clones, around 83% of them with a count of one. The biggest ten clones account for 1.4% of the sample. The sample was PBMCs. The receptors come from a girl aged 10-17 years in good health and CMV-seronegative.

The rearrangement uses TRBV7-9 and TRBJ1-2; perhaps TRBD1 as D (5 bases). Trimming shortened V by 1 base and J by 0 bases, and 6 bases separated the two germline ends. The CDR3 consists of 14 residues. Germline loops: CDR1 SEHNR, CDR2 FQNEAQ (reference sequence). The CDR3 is CASSLETANYGYTF. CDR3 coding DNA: TGTGCCAGCAGCTTAGAGACAGCTAACTATGGCTACACCTTC.

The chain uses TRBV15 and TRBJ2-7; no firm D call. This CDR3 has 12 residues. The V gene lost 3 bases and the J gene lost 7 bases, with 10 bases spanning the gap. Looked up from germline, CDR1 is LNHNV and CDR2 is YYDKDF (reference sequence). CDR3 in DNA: TGTGCCACCAGCAGTTCTCTCCGGGAGCAGTACTTC. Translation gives CATSSSLREQYF.

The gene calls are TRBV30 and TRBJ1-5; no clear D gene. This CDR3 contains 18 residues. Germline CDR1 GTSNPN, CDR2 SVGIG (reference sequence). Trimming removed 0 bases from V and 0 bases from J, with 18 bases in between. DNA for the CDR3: TGTGCCTGGAGTGTACGGCAGGCGGGTCTTTATAGCAATCAGCCCCAGCATTTT. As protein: CAWSVRQAGLYSNQPQHF. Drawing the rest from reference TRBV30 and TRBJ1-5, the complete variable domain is SQTIHQWPATLVQPVGSPLSLECTVEGTSNPNLYWYRQAAGRGLQLLFYSVGIGQISSEVPQNLSASRPQDRQFILSSKKLLLSDSGFYLCAWSVRQAGLYSNQPQHFGDGTRLSIL.

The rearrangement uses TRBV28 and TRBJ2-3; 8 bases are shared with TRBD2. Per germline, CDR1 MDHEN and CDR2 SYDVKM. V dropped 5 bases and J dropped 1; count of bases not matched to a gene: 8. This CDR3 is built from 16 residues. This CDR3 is CASSRSGSRGTDTQYF. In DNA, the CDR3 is TGTGCCAGCAGTCGCAGCGGGAGTCGAGGCACAGATACGCAGTATTTT. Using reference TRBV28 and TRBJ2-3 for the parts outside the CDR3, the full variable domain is DVKVTQSSRYLVKRTGEKVFLECVQDMDHENMFWYRQDPGLGLRLIYFSYDVKMKEKGDIPEGYSVSREKKERFSLILESASTNQTSMYLCASSRSGSRGTDTQYFGPGTRLTVL.

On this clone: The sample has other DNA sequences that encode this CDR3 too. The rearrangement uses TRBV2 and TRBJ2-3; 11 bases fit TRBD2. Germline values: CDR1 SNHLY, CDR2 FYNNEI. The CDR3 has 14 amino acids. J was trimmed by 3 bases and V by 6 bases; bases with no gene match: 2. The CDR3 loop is CASSRTSGTDTQYF. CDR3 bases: TGTGCCAGCAGCCGGACTAGCGGGACAGATACGCAGTATTTT.

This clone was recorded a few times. CDR3 sequence reads: CASSQDTGGGNQPQHF. The CDR3 DNA is TGCGCCAGCAGCCAAGATACTGGAGGCGGCAATCAGCCCCAGCATTTT. The rearrangement uses TRBV4-1 and TRBJ1-5; D unresolved. CDR3 length: 16 amino acids. Germline CDR1 and CDR2: MGHRA and YSYEKL. The V gene lost 0 bases and the J gene lost 2 bases, with 11 bases spanning the gap.

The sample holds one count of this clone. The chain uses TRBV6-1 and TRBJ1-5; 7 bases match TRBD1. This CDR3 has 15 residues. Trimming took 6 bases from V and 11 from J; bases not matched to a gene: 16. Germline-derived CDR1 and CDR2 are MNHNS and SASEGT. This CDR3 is CASSGDSSLFFTQHF. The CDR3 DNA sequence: TGTGCCAGCAGCGGGGACAGTTCCCTGTTTTTTACCCAGCATTTT.

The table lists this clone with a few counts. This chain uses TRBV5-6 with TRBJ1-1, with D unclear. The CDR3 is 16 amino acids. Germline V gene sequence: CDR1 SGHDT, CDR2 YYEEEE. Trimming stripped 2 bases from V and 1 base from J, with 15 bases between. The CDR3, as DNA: TGTGCCAGCAGCTTAATCATAGCCAGCCGGAACACTGAAGCTTTCTTT. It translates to CASSLIIASRNTEAFF.

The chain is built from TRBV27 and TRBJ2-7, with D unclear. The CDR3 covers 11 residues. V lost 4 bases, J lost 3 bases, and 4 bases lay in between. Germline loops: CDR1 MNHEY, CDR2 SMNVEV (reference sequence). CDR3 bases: TGTGCCAGCAGTTCCTACTACGAGCAGTACTTC. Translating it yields CASSSYYEQYF.

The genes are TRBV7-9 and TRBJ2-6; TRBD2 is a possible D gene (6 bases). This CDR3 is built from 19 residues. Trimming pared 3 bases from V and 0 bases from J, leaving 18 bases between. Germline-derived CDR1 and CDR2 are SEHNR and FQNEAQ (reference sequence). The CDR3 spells CASSFFGGGQLSGANVLTF. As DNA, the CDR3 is TGTGCCAGCAGCTTTTTCGGGGGAGGACAACTCTCTGGGGCCAACGTCCTGACTTTC. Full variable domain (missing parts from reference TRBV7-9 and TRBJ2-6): DTGVSQNPRHKITKRGQNVTFRCDPISEHNRLYWYRQTLGQGPEFLTYFQNEAQLEKSRLLSDRFSAERPKGSFSTLEIQRTEQGDSAMYLCASSFFGGGQLSGANVLTFGAGSRLTVL.

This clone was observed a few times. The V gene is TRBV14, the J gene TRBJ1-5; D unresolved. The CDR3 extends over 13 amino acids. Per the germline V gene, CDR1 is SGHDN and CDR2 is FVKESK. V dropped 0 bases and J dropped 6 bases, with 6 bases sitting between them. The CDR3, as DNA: TGTGCCAGCAGCCAAGACTCCTTTCAGCCCCAGCATTTT. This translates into CASSQDSFQPQHF.

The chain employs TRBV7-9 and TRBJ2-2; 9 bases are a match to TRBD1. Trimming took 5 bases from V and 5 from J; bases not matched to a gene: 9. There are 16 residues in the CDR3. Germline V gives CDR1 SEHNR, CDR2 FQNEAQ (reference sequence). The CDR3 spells CASSTPQGAGTGELFF. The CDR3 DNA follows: TGTGCCAGCAGCACCCCACAGGGGGCGGGGACCGGGGAGCTGTTTTTT.

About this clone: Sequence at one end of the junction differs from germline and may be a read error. The CDR3 loop reads CSSSLEGPSTDTQYF. The CDR3, as DNA: TGTTCCAGCAGCTTAGAGGGGCCCTCCACAGATACGCAGTATTTT. The V gene is TRBV7-9, the J gene TRBJ2-3; tentatively, D is TRBD1 or TRBD2 (5 bases each). The CDR3 sequence is 15 residues long. From germline, CDR1 is SEHNR and CDR2 FQNEAQ (reference sequence).